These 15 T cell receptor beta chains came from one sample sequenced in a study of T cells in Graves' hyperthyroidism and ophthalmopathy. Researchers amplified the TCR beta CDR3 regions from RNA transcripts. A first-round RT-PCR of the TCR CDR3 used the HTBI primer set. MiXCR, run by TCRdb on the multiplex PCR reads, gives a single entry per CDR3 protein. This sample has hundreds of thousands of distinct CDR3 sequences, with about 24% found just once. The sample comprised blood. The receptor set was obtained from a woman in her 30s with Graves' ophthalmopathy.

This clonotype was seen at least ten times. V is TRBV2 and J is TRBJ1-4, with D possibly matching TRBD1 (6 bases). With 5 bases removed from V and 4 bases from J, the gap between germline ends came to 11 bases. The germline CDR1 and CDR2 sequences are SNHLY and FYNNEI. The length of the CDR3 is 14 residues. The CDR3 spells CASSIRQDNEKLFF. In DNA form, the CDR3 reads TGTGCCAGCAGTATACGACAGGATAATGAAAAACTGTTTTTT.

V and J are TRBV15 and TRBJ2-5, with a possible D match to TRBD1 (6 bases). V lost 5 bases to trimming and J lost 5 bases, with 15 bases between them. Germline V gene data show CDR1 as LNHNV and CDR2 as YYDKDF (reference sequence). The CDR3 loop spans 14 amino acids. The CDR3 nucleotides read TGTGCCACCAGCCGCGGACAGAGGGAGGAGACCCAGTACTTC. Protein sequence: CATSRGQREETQYF.

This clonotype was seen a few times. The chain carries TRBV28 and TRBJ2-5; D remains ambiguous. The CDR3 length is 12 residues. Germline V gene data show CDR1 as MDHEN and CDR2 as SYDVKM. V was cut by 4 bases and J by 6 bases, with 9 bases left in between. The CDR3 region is CASSSRAKTQYF. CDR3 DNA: TGTGCCAGCAGTTCCCGGGCGAAGACCCAGTACTTC.

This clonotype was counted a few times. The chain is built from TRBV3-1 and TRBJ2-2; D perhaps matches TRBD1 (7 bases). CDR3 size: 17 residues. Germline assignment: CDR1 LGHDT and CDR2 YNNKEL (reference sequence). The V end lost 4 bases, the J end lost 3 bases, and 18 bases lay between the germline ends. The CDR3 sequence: CASSRRVGGGHTGELFF. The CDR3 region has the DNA TGTGCCAGCAGCCGCAGGGTTGGAGGGGGCCACACCGGGGAGCTGTTTTTT.

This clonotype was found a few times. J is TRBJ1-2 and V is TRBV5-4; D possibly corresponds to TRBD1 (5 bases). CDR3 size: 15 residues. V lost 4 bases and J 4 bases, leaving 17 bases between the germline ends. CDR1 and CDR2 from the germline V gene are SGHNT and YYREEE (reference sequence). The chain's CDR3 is CASSQTLREGYGYTF. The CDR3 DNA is TGTGCCAGCAGCCAAACACTCAGGGAGGGCTATGGCTACACCTTC.

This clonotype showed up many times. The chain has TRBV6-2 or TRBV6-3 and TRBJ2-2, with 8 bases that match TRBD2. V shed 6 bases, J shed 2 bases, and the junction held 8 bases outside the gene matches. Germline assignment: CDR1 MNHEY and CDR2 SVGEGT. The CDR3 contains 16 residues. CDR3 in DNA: TGTGCCAGCAGGGACGTAGCGGGGTTTAACACCGGGGAGCTGTTTTTT. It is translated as CASRDVAGFNTGELFF.

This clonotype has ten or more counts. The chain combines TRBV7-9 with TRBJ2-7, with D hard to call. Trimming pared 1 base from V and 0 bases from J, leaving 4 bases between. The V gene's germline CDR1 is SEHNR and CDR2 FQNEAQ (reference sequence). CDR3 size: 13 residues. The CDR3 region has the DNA TGTGCCAGCAGCTTAGGACACTCCTACGAGCAGTACTTC. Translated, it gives CASSLGHSYEQYF. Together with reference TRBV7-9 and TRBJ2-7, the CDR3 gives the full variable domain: DTGVSQNPRHKITKRGQNVTFRCDPISEHNRLYWYRQTLGQGPEFLTYFQNEAQLEKSRLLSDRFSAERPKGSFSTLEIQRTEQGDSAMYLCASSLGHSYEQYFGPGTRLTVT.

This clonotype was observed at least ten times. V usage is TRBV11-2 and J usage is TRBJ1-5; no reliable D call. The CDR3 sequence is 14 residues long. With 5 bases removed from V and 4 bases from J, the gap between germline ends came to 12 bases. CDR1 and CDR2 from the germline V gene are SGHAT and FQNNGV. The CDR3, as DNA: TGTGCCAGCAGCGATGACTCGGCTAATCAGCCCCAGCATTTT. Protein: CASSDDSANQPQHF.

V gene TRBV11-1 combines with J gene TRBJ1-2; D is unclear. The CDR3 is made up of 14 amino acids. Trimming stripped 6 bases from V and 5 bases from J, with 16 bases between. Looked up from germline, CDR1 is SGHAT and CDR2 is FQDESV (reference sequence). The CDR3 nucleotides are TGTGCCAGCAGTTCAAACGGCGTCCTATATGGCTACACCTTC. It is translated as CASSSNGVLYGYTF.

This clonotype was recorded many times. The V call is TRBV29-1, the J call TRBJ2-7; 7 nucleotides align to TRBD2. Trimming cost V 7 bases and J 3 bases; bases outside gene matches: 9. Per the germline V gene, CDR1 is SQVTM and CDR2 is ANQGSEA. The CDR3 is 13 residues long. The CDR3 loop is CSAVSSGVYEQYF. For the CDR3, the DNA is TGCAGCGCCGTTTCCAGCGGGGTCTACGAGCAGTACTTC.

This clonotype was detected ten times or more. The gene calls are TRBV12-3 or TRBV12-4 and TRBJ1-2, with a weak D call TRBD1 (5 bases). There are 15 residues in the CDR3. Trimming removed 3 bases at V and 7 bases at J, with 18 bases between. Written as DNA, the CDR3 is TGTGCCAGCAGTTTCCCGGACACACCTAACCGTGGCTACACCTTC. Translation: CASSFPDTPNRGYTF.

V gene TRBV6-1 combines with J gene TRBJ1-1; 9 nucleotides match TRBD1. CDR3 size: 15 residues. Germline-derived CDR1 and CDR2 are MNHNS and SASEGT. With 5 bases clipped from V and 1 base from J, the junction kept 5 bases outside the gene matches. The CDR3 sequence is CASSPTQGANTEAFF. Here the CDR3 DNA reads TGTGCCAGCAGTCCTACACAGGGGGCGAACACTGAAGCTTTCTTT.

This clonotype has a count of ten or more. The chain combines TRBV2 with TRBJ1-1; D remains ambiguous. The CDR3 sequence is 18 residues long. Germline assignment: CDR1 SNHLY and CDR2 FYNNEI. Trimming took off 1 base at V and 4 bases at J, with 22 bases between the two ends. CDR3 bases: TGTGCCAGCAGTGAAGTTCTGGGAATCCCGTTATTAGGCACTGAAGCTTTCTTT. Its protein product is CASSEVLGIPLLGTEAFF.

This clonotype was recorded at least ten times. The CDR3 region is CAWRTQRQSYEQYF. In nucleotides, the CDR3 is TGTGCCTGGAGAACTCAGAGACAGTCCTACGAGCAGTACTTC. The V call is TRBV30, the J call TRBJ2-7, with D perhaps matching TRBD1 (5 bases). The CDR3 length is 14 residues. V was cut by 3 bases and J by 1 base, with 13 bases left in between. Germline V gene lookup returns CDR1 GTSNPN and CDR2 SVGIG (reference sequence).

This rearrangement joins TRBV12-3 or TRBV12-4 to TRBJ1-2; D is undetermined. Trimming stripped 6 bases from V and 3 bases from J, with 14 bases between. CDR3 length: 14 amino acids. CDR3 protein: CASSRLILDYGYTF. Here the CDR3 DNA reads TGTGCCAGCAGCCGGCTAATTTTAGACTATGGCTACACCTTC.